A selection of T cell receptor beta chains follows, all from one sample in a study of blood T cell repertoires in COVID-19. Data came from immunoSEQ multiplex PCR; TCRdb stores just in-frame clones and leaves some out. This sample yields about 270,000 clones, of which approximately 81% are seen a single time; over 2.5% belongs to the top ten. The material sequenced was peripheral blood. All receptors derive from an older woman with active or convalescent COVID-19. CDR3s include the opening cysteine and the closing phenylalanine or tryptophan. The order of the fields is D gene, J gene, V gene, clone size, CDR3 DNA, CDR3 protein. A D gene is named only where the DNA matches it firmly. Expanded clones get a size class; other rows say once, few or many, or leave the size out.

TRBD2,TRBJ2-5,TRBV2,NA,TGTGCCAGCAGTGAAGCTACCGGGACTAGTGGTGAGACCCAGTACTTC,CASSEATGTSGETQYF
TRBD1,TRBJ1-2,TRBV28,NA,TGTGCCAGCAGTTTGGGACAGGGTGATGGCTACACCTTC,CASSLGQGDGYTF
TRBD2,TRBJ2-3,TRBV29-1,NA,TGCAGCGTCGGCGGGGGGTCAACAGATACGCAGTATTTT,CSVGGGSTDTQYF
TRBD1,TRBJ1-2,TRBV5-1,few,TGCGCCAGCAGCGGGGACAGAGACTATGGCTACACCTTC,CASSGDRDYGYTF
NA,TRBJ2-7,TRBV7-8,NA,TGTGCCAGCAGCTCCTTGGGGCCGGTGCATAGGAGCTCCTACGAGCAGTACTTC,CASSSLGPVHRSSYEQYF
NA,TRBJ1-4,TRBV19,NA,TGTGCCGGAGACGGGATTAAACCTGAAAAACTGTTTTTT,CAGDGIKPEKLFF
NA,TRBJ1-5,TRBV19,few,TGTGCCAGTAGTATAGGTGGGGCAGGGGGCAATCAGCCCCAGCATTTT,CASSIGGAGGNQPQHF
NA,TRBJ1-1,TRBV27,NA,TGTGCCAGCAGCCTGACATCTCTGGCTGAAGCTTTCTTT,CASSLTSLAEAFF
TRBD2,TRBJ2-1,TRBV6-2/TRBV6-3,once,TGTGCCAGCAGCGACTTAGCGGGGGGCATGAGCTCCTACAATGAGCAGTTCTTC,CASSDLAGGMSSYNEQFF
NA,TRBJ2-1,TRBV11-1,few,TGTGCCAGCAGCTTAGTCCTAGCTCTGTACAATGAGCAGTTCTTC,CASSLVLALYNEQFF
TRBD2,TRBJ2-3,TRBV11-2,NA,TGTGCCAGCAGCCCGAACGTGGTAGCGGGGGTGGGTGTGACGCAGTATTTT,CASSPNVVAGVGVTQYF
NA,TRBJ1-2,TRBV10-3,NA,TGTGCCACCTCTCTTACCACGACAGTACGGCATGGCTACACCTTC,CATSLTTTVRHGYTF
TRBD2,TRBJ2-3,TRBV4-2,once,TGTGCCAGCAGCCAAGTGCCCTGGGCGGGGGGCAGCCTTACGCAGTATTTT,CASSQVPWAGGSLTQYF
NA,TRBJ2-7,TRBV15,NA,TGTGCCACCAGCAAGGGGGACTACGAGCAGTACTTC,CATSKGDYEQYF
NA,TRBJ1-2,TRBV7-9,NA,TGTGCCAGCAGCTTATCCGGAACCGAGTCGGGCTATGGCTACACCTTC,CASSLSGTESGYGYTF
TRBD1,TRBJ2-3,TRBV4-3,once,TGCGCCAGCAGCCAACAGGGGGGCACAGATACGCAGTATTTT,CASSQQGGTDTQYF
NA,TRBJ1-5,TRBV29-1,NA,TGCAGCGTTGCCGGAGACAATCAGCCCCAGCATTTT,CSVAGDNQPQHF
NA,TRBJ1-2,TRBV19,NA,TGTGCCAGTAGTAGGACACAGGGTGTTACCCACTATGGCTACACCTTC,CASSRTQGVTHYGYTF
TRBD1,TRBJ1-2,TRBV7-2,few,TGTGCCAGCAGCCAAAATATCCTTCAGGGGGCCTATGGCTACACCTTC,CASSQNILQGAYGYTF
TRBD2,TRBJ2-5,TRBV12-3/TRBV12-4,NA,TGTGCCAGCAGTCCGGGGGGGCAGACCCAGTACTTC,CASSPGGQTQYF
TRBD1,TRBJ1-1,TRBV20-1,once,TGCAGTGCTAGTGCTTACAGGGGAAGTACTGAAGCTTTCTTT,CSASAYRGSTEAFF
TRBD1,TRBJ2-7,TRBV11-2,NA,TGTGCCAGCAGCTTCGCGGGACAGGGGATCTACGAGCAGTACTTC,CASSFAGQGIYEQYF
TRBD1,TRBJ1-3,TRBV4-1,NA,TGCGCCAGCAGCCAAGGAGGACAGGGCTACTCTGGAAACACCATATATTTT,CASSQGGQGYSGNTIYF
TRBD1,TRBJ1-3,TRBV3-1/TRBV3-2,NA,TGTGCCAGCAGCCAAGTTCCCCAAGCACAGGGGTCCTCTGGAAACACCATATATTTT,CASSQVPQAQGSSGNTIYF
NA,TRBJ1-1,TRBV5-1,NA,TGCGCCAGCAGCTTGAATAGGGGCCTGACTGAAGCTTTCTTT,CASSLNRGLTEAFF
NA,TRBJ2-2,TRBV6-5,NA,TGTGCCAGCAGAGTGCGTACCGGGGAGCTGTTTTTT,CASRVRTGELFF
TRBD1,TRBJ2-5,TRBV7-9,NA,TGTGCCAGCAGCTTAGTTCCGGGGACAGGCCAAGAGACCCAGTACTTC,CASSLVPGTGQETQYF
TRBD2,TRBJ2-3,TRBV5-4,NA,TGTGCCAGCAGCTCCCCTAGCGGATCAATTGATACGCAGTATTTT,CASSSPSGSIDTQYF
TRBD1,TRBJ2-2,TRBV7-8,NA,TGTGCCAGCAGCTTCCGGGACAGGGTCACCGGGGAGCTGTTTTTT,CASSFRDRVTGELFF
NA,TRBJ1-1,TRBV9,NA,TGTGCCAGCAGCGTAGGGTCAGGTGGGAGAGGGAACACTGAAGCTTTCTTT,CASSVGSGGRGNTEAFF
TRBD1,TRBJ1-5,TRBV30,NA,TGTGCTTCGGAGGGGGCAGAAGGTCAGCCCCAGCATTTT,CASEGAEGQPQHF
TRBD1,TRBJ2-2,TRBV4-3,NA,TGCGCCAGCAGCCCGGACAGGCCCCCCCTTACCGGGGAGCTGTTTTTT,CASSPDRPPLTGELFF
NA,TRBJ1-2,TRBV6-5,NA,TGTGCCAGCAGTTACTCGGAACAGGGAGCGGTTTCCTTC,CASSYSEQGAVSF
NA,TRBJ2-3,TRBV28,NA,TGTGCCAGTAGGGGGATCGGAGATACGCAGTATTTT,CASRGIGDTQYF
NA,TRBJ2-7,TRBV12-3/TRBV12-4,once,TGTGCCAGCAGTTTGGGGCCTTACTACGAGCAGTACTTC,CASSLGPYYEQYF
NA,TRBJ1-4,TRBV7-3,NA,TGTGCCAGCAGCGCGCAGGGTCGGGATGAAAAACTGTTTTTT,CASSAQGRDEKLFF
TRBD1,TRBJ1-2,TRBV5-6,NA,TGTGCCAGCAGCCCTTCGAGCACAGGGGAGTATGGCTACACCTTC,CASSPSSTGEYGYTF
NA,TRBJ1-2,TRBV5-3,NA,TGTGCCAGAAGCTTGGTCGTGGAAGGGGGTTATCCTGGCTACACCTTC,CARSLVVEGGYPGYTF
NA,TRBJ1-3,TRBV27,NA,TGTGCCAGCAGTTTCTCAGCTAGCTCTGGAAACACCATATATTTT,CASSFSASSGNTIYF
NA,TRBJ1-5,TRBV9,NA,TGTGCCAGCAGCGTAGGTGAGGGATTAAGGAAAAATCAGCCCCAGCATTTT,CASSVGEGLRKNQPQHF
NA,TRBJ1-4,TRBV7-2,NA,TGTGCCAGCAGCCAAGGCGGAGGGCTGTCGCAACTGTTTTTT,CASSQGGGLSQLFF
TRBD1,TRBJ1-5,TRBV19,medium-sized,TGTGCCAGTATCCCGGGACAGGTTAGCAATCAGCCCCAGCATTTT,CASIPGQVSNQPQHF
NA,TRBJ1-4,TRBV5-5,many,TGTGCCAGCAGCTTGGCTCGCTGGCAGGGTGGTGAAAAACTGTTTTTT,CASSLARWQGGEKLFF
NA,TRBJ1-1,TRBV14,NA,TGTGCCAGCAGCTCGAGACAGCGATTTGAAGCTTTCTTT,CASSSRQRFEAFF
NA,TRBJ2-3,TRBV29-1,NA,TGCAGCGCGATGACAACTAGCACAGATACGCAGTATTTT,CSAMTTSTDTQYF
TRBD2,TRBJ2-5,TRBV7-3,NA,TGTGCCAGCAGCCCCCTAATGACTAGCCCGGAGACCCAGTACTTC,CASSPLMTSPETQYF
NA,TRBJ1-1,TRBV12-3/TRBV12-4,NA,TGTGCCAGCAGTCCCTCCGGGACAAATGCTTTCTTT,CASSPSGTNAFF
NA,TRBJ2-1,TRBV19,NA,TGTGCCAGTACCCCACGGGGGTTTTTTAACAATGAGCAGTTCTTC,CASTPRGFFNNEQFF
NA,TRBJ1-6,TRBV6-5,NA,TGTGCCAGCTTCAGAAGTGTGACAGCCAATTCACCCCTCCACTTT,CASFRSVTANSPLHF